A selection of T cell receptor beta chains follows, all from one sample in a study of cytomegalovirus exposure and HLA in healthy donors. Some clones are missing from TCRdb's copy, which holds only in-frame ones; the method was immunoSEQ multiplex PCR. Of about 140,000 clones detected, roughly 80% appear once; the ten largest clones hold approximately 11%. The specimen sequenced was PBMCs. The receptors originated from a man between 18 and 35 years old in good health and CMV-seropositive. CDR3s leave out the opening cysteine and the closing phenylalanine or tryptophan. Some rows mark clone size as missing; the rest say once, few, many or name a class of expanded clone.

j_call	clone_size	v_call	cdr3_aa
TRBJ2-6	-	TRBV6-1	ASTVGGGANVLT
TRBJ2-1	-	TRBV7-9	ASSRSSYNEQF
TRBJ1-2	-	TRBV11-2	ASTLTGGDGYT
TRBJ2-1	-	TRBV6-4	ASSEGDRSYNEQF
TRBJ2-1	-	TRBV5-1	ASSAPGQGVDEQF
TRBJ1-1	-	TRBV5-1	ASSLGGGWLNTEAF
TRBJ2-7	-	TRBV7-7	ASSLAPDRKSYEQY
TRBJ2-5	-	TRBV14	ASSLSRGGTQY
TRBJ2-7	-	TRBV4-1	ASSQVYGGSGEQY
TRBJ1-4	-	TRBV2	ASSEQGGPNEKLF
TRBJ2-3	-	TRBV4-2	ASSLTGTSVADTQY
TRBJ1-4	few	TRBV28	ASSDVRGADEKLF
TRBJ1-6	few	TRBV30	AWSVNRGSPLH
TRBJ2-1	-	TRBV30	AGTTSGLAGRSYNEQF
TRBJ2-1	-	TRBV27	ASRPTGLAVNEQF
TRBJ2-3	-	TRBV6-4	PGPKSAESRPQLSTDTQY
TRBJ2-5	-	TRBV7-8	ASSLGAGGETQY
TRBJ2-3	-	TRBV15	ATSRGGTSGSTDTQY
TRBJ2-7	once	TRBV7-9	ASSYMIAGSDEQY
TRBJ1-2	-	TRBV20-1	SARTGGGYT
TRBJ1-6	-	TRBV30	AWTETDRSPLH
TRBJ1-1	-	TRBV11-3	ASSLGADRAAEAF
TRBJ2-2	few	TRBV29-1	SVEVETGELF
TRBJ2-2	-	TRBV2	ASTLTGLGTGELF
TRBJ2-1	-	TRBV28	ASSPGTSYEQF
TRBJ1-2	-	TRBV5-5	ASSLRYIGHQQFIYGYT
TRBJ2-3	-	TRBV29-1	SVGKTDLRTDTQY
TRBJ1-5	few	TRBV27	ASSFQGQPQH
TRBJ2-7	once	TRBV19	ASSTRGGRTYEQY
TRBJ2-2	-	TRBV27	ASSLGGSLSGELF
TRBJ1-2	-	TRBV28	ASSPSLTGGGRYGYT
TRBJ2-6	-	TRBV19	ASSIRSSGANVLT
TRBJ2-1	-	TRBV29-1	RVGGNEQF
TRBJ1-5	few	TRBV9	ASSVDGQLNQPQH
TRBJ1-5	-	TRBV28	ASKRDSSSRPQH
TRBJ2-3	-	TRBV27	ASSRLANTDTQY
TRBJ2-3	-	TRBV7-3	ASSPRTSGSLIPDTQY
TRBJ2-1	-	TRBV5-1	ASSLRVAGLNEQF
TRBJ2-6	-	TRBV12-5	AIHPSSGANVLT
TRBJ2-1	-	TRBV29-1	SVCQRDLRQNEQF
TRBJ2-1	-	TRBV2	ASLDSGGGLPEQF
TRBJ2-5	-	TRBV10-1	AVLAGRQETQY
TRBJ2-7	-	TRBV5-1	ASSLSPSGESEQY
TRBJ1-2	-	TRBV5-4	ASSAGQGKGYT
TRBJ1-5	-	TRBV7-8	ASSSSGTTYQPQH
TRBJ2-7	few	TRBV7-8	ASSSRQDLSYEQY
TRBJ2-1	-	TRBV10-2	ASSESNRADEQF
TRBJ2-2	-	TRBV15	ATSRDQVRSFPGELF
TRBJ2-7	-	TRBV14	ASSQDRAYEQY
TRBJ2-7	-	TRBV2	ASRVERDYEQY
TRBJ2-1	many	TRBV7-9	ASSAGLFYNEQF
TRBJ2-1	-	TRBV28	ASSLAGGPHEQF
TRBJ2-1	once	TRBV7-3	ASSLNPGLGKF